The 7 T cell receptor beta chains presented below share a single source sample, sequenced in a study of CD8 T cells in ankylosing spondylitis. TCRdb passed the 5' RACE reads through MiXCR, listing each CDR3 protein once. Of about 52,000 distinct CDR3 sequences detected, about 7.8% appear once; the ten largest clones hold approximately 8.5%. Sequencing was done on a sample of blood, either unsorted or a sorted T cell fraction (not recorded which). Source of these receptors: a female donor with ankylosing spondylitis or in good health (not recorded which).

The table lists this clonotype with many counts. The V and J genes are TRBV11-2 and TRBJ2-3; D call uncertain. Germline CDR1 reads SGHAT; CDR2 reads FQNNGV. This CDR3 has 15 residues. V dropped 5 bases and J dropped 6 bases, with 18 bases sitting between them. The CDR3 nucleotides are TGTGCCAGCAGCCCGACCGGGCCACCCAAGGATACGCAGTATTTT. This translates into CASSPTGPPKDTQYF.

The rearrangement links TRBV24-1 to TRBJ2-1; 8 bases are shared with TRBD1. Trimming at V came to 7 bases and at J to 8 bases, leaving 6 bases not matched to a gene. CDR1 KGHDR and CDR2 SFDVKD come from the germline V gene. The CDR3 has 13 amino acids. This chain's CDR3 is CATSEDRAHEQFF. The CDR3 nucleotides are TGTGCCACCAGCGAGGACAGGGCACATGAGCAGTTCTTC.

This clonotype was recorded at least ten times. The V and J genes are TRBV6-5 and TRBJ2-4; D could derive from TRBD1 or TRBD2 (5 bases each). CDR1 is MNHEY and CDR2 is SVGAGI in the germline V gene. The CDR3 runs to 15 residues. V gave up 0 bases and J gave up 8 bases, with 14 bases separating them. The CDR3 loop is CASSYSSGQAYIQYF. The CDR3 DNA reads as TGTGCCAGCAGTTACTCTTCGGGGCAAGCCTACATTCAGTACTTC.

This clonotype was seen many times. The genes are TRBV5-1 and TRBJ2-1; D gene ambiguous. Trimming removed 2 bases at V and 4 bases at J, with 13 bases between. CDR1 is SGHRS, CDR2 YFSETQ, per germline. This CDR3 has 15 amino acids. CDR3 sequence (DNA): TGCGCCAGCAGCTTACGGCTAGTTAAGTACAATGAGCAGTTCTTC. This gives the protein CASSLRLVKYNEQFF.

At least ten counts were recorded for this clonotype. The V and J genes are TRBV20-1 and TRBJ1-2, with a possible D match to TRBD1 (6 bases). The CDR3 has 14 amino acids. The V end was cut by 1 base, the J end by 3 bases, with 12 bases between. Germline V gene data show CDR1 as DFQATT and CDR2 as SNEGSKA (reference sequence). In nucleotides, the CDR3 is TGCAGTGCTAGAGCTGGGACAATAGACTATGGCTACACCTTC. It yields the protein CSARAGTIDYGYTF.

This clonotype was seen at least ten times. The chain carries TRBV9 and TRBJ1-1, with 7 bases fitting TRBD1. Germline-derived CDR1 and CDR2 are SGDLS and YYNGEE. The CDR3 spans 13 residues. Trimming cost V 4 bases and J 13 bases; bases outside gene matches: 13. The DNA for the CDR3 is TGTGCCAGCAGCCCCCAGGGGGGGCGCAGGGATTTCTTT. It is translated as CASSPQGGRRDFF.

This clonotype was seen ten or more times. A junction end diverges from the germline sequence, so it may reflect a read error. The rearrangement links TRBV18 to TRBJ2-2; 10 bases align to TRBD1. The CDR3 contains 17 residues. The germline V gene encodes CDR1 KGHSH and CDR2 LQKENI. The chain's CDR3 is CASSTPGQGTNTGELFF. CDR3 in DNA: TGTGCCAGCTCAACACCGGGACAGGGGACAAACACCGGGGAGCTGTTTTTT.